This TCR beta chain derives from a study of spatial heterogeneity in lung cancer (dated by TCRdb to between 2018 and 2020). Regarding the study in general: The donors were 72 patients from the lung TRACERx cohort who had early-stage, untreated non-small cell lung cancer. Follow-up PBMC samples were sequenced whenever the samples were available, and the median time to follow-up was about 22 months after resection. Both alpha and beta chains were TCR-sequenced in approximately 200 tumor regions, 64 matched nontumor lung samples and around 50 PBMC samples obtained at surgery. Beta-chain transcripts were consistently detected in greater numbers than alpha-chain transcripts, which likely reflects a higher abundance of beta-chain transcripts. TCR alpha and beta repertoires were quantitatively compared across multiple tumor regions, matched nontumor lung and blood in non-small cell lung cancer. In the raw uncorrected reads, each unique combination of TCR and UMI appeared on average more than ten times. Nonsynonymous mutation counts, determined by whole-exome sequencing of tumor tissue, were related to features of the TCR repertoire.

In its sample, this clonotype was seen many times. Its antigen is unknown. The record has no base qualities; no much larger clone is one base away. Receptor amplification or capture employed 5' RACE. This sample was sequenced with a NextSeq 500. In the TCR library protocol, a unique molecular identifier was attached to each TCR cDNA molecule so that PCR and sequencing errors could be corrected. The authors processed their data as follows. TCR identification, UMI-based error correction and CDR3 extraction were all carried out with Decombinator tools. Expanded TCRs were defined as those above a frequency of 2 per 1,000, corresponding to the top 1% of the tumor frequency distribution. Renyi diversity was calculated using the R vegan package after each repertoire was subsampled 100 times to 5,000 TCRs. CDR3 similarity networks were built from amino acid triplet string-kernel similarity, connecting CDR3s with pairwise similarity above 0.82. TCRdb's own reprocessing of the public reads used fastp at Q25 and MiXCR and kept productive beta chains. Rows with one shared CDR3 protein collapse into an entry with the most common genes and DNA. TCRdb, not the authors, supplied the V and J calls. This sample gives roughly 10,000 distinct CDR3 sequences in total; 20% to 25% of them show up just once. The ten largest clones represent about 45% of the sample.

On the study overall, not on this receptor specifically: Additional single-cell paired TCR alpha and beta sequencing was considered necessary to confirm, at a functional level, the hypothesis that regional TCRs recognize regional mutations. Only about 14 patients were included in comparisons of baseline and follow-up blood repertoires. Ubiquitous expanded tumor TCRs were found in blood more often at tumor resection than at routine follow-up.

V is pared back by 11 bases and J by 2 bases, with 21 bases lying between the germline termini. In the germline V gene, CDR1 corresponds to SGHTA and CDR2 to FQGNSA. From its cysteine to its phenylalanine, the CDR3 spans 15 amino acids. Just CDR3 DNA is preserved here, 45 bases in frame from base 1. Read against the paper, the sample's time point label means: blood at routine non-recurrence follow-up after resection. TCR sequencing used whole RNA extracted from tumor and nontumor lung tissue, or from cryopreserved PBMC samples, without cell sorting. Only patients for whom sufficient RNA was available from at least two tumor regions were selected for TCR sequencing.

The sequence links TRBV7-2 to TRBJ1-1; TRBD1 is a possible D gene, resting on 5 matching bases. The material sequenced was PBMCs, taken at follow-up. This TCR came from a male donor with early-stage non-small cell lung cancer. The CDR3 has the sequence CAVANGGLINTEAFF. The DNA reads TGTGCCGTCGCAAACGGGGGACTCATAAACACTGAAGCTTTCTTT. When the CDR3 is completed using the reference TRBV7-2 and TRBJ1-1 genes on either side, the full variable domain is GAGVSQSPSNKVTEKGKDVELRCDPISGHTALYWYRQSLGQGLEFLIYFQGNSAPDKSGLPSDRFSAERTGGSVSTLTIQRTQQEDSAVYLCAVANGGLINTEAFFGQGTRLTVV.